The subject of this entry is one T cell receptor (beta chain). Its antigen is not known. The sample belongs to a study of cytomegalovirus exposure and HLA in healthy donors. General study points: Researchers reported in a later analysis that common viral pathogens appeared linked to several top clusters.

Germline assignment: CDR1 MGHRA and CDR2 YSYEKL. The CDR3 is 17 residues long. Trimming took 3 bases from V and 4 from J; bases not matched to a gene: 10. A multiplex PCR was run with 60 Vbeta primers and 13 Jbeta primers. Source study methods: The count from a later analysis was some 80 million unique TCR beta chains, some 12 million of them shared. Clones were sequenced by immunoSEQ multiplex PCR, and TCRdb holds only the in-frame ones, with some missing. Clonal size and the V and J genes are those of that table, whereas D and trimming came from the DNA. The sample totals about 77,000 clones. The gene calls are TRBV4-1 and TRBJ1-1, with 11 bases aligning to TRBD1. Sequenced material: PBMCs. The TCR sequence derives from a middle-aged man in good health and CMV-seropositive. CDR3 region: CASSHSGTGGIFTEAFF. CDR3 sequence (DNA): TGCGCCAGCAGCCACTCCGGGACAGGGGGTATTTTCACTGAAGCTTTCTTT.